These T cell receptor beta chains were read from a single sample in a study of identical twins. TCRdb passed the 5' RACE reads through MiXCR, listing each CDR3 protein once. The repertoire has 500,000 to 650,000 distinct CDR3 sequences, roughly 6.6% of them found once; the top ten carry 1.6%. These data are also associated with another study on yellow fever vaccine responses in identical twins.

Sample: PBMCs. The receptor set was obtained from a woman aged 18-30 years in good health. CDR3s include the opening cysteine and the closing phenylalanine or tryptophan. Only part of the rows carry a size: once, few, many, or a class if the clone is expanded.

cdr3_aa: CATSRVGWGGYNEQFF
j_call: TRBJ2-1
clone_size: .
v_call: TRBV15

cdr3_aa: CASSLEAPTGYYGYTF
j_call: TRBJ1-2
clone_size: few
v_call: TRBV7-9

cdr3_aa: CASSRTEIYTEAFF
j_call: TRBJ1-1
clone_size: .
v_call: TRBV18

cdr3_aa: CASSLGQARNTEAFF
j_call: TRBJ1-1
clone_size: .
v_call: TRBV5-6

cdr3_aa: CASSLRDSSTDTQYF
j_call: TRBJ2-3
clone_size: many
v_call: TRBV7-9

cdr3_aa: CASSPRFSPTNEKLFF
j_call: TRBJ1-4
clone_size: few
v_call: TRBV18

cdr3_aa: CASSLRDRGDNEQFF
j_call: TRBJ2-1
clone_size: few
v_call: TRBV7-6

cdr3_aa: CASSYGRTGGRPENEKLFF
j_call: TRBJ1-4
clone_size: many
v_call: TRBV6-5

cdr3_aa: CASSPGLSWREGPYNEQFF
j_call: TRBJ2-1
clone_size: few
v_call: TRBV5-1

cdr3_aa: CASSYTGQETQYF
j_call: TRBJ2-5
clone_size: many
v_call: TRBV6-5

cdr3_aa: CASSQTGRAGELFF
j_call: TRBJ2-2
clone_size: .
v_call: TRBV14

cdr3_aa: CASSSADWTSPFLRYQETQYF
j_call: TRBJ2-5
clone_size: .
v_call: TRBV11-1

cdr3_aa: CASSLESGGSYNEQFF
j_call: TRBJ2-1
clone_size: many
v_call: TRBV7-8

cdr3_aa: CASSPGQGKRDEQFF
j_call: TRBJ2-1
clone_size: few
v_call: TRBV11-1

cdr3_aa: CASSMPQGGQMNTEAFF
j_call: TRBJ1-1
clone_size: few
v_call: TRBV7-6

cdr3_aa: CASSVGDRATGELFF
j_call: TRBJ2-2
clone_size: few
v_call: TRBV9

cdr3_aa: CSARVGGLAASNEQFF
j_call: TRBJ2-1
clone_size: .
v_call: TRBV29-1

cdr3_aa: CASSNRQGTTGELFF
j_call: TRBJ2-2
clone_size: few
v_call: TRBV5-1

cdr3_aa: CASSYEPGQLAKNIQYF
j_call: TRBJ2-4
clone_size: .
v_call: TRBV6-5

cdr3_aa: CSVPQSGANVLTF
j_call: TRBJ2-6
clone_size: .
v_call: TRBV29-1

cdr3_aa: CASSYSTVTSGPRDTQYF
j_call: TRBJ2-3
clone_size: .
v_call: TRBV6-2/TRBV6-3

cdr3_aa: CASSYSSGIISREKLFF
j_call: TRBJ1-4
clone_size: .
v_call: TRBV6-5

cdr3_aa: CASNQGGTGADTQYF
j_call: TRBJ2-3
clone_size: .
v_call: TRBV10-2

cdr3_aa: CAPNAQGSGEQFF
j_call: TRBJ2-1
clone_size: .
v_call: TRBV10-3

cdr3_aa: CASSSIGAANEQFF
j_call: TRBJ2-1
clone_size: few
v_call: TRBV12-3/TRBV12-4

cdr3_aa: CSVDIGTERNEQYF
j_call: TRBJ2-7
clone_size: .
v_call: TRBV29-1

cdr3_aa: CASSQDFGHYGYTF
j_call: TRBJ1-2
clone_size: .
v_call: TRBV4-1

cdr3_aa: CASNEIGQGITDTQYF
j_call: TRBJ2-3
clone_size: .
v_call: TRBV19

cdr3_aa: CASSPPAGPKILHF
j_call: TRBJ1-6
clone_size: .
v_call: TRBV18

cdr3_aa: CASSQMPVAKNIQYF
j_call: TRBJ2-4
clone_size: few
v_call: TRBV7-8

cdr3_aa: CAISEYNEQFF
j_call: TRBJ2-1
clone_size: many
v_call: TRBV10-3

cdr3_aa: CASSQEYRGSTDTQYF
j_call: TRBJ2-3
clone_size: few
v_call: TRBV14

cdr3_aa: CASRGLGGYNEQFF
j_call: TRBJ2-1
clone_size: many
v_call: TRBV6-1